This T cell receptor (beta chain) was profiled in a study of cytomegalovirus exposure and HLA in healthy donors. The CDR3 loop spans 13 amino acids. V gave up 2 bases and J gave up 4 bases, with 7 bases separating them. Germline-derived CDR1 and CDR2 are MNHEY and SMNVEV (reference sequence). Primers: 60 Vbeta forward and 13 Jbeta reverse. The data were produced by immunoSEQ multiplex PCR, yet TCRdb's version contains in-frame clones alone and is incomplete. Of over 150,000 clones listed, around 72% are singletons. The chain is built from TRBV27 and TRBJ2-3, with D uncertain. The TCR originated in a man aged 18 to 30 in good health and CMV-seronegative. Sequenced material: PBMCs. For the CDR3, the DNA is TGTGCCAGCAGTTTAGGGCACGCAGATACGCAGTATTTT. Translation gives CASSLGHADTQYF.